Included here is one T cell receptor beta chain sequence, with context. The antigen remains undetermined. Germline V lookup: CDR1 MNHEY, CDR2 SMNVEV (reference sequence). V lost 5 bases, J lost 1 base, and 12 bases stayed unmatched. The CDR3 contains 19 residues. These data originate in a study of cytomegalovirus exposure and HLA in healthy donors. The PCR contained 60 Vbeta and 13 Jbeta primers. Study processing details: Counted up in a later analysis, unique TCR beta chains came to approximately 77 million, with around 12 million shared. Using immunoSEQ multiplex PCR, the repertoire was profiled, and TCRdb retains in-frame clones only, with some absent. That table furnishes V, J and clone size, whereas the DNA furnished D and trimming. This sample yields 120,000 to 150,000 clones, of which roughly 80% are seen a single time; about 2% belongs to the top ten. The study, taken as a whole, reports: The authors later linked a missense DCLRE1C variant to TCR beta V- and J-gene trimming. The authors later found HLA-associated TCR beta chains more clonally expanded than equally common others. A later analysis reportedly found fewer N-insertions in an Asian-associated ancestry cluster than the approximately 670-donor mean.

The V and J genes are TRBV27 and TRBJ2-6; 9 nucleotides line up with TRBD1. The clonotype comes from a woman aged 40 to 50 in good health and CMV-seronegative. The sample taken for sequencing was PBMCs. The CDR3 region is CASSPRGQGPPSGANVLTF. The CDR3 DNA follows: TGTGCCAGCAGTCCCCGGGGACAGGGCCCCCCGTCTGGGGCCAACGTCCTGACTTTC.